The clone carrying this T cell receptor (beta chain) was seen at least ten times. The CDR3 runs 15 residues. Trimming cost V 1 base and J 2 bases, with 12 bases left between them. Per germline, CDR1 PRHDT and CDR2 FYEKMQ (reference sequence). Using RNA transcripts as the source, TCR beta CDR3 regions were amplified. HTBI primers were the set used in a first-round RT-PCR of the TCR CDR3. TCRdb processed the multiplex PCR reads anew with MiXCR; each CDR3 protein has one entry. The sample contains fewer than 650,000 distinct CDR3 sequences, over 12% of which appear only once. This entry is derived from a study of T cells in Graves' hyperthyroidism and ophthalmopathy. Looking at the study overall: Initial diagnosis, before any treatment, was when peripheral blood was collected.

The sequencing input was blood. The sequence was obtained from a woman aged 18-29 years with Graves' ophthalmopathy. The chain joins TRBV13 to TRBJ2-7, with D perhaps matching TRBD1 (5 bases). Here the CDR3 reads CASSLEGSQTYEQYF. DNA for the CDR3: TGTGCCAGCAGCTTAGAGGGGTCCCAGACCTACGAGCAGTACTTC.